This T cell receptor beta chain was recovered during a study of shared clonotypes between healthy human individuals. Study-wide results and caveats: Some clonotypes were shared by all four sorted-subset donors, while others were not shared. The non-shared ones had lower generation probabilities than the shared ones. Tissues were not sampled, only blood, and their repertoires likely differ.

Profiling relied on immunoSEQ multiplex PCR, and the TCRdb table lists in-frame clones only, not all of them. In the table there are about 730,000 clones, just under 75% of which are singletons. Worth noting for this clone: Its antigen is unknown.

The CDR3 runs 16 residues. Germline V CDR1 and CDR2: MNHEY, SVGAGI. J was trimmed by 10 bases and V by 1 base; bases with no gene match: 9. Input material: memory CD4+ T cells sorted from blood. Stated subset: CD45RA-negative fraction. This clonotype originated in a woman aged 25 to 39 in good health. The V call is TRBV6-5, the J call TRBJ2-1; 11 bases are a match to TRBD2. The CDR3 reads CASSYLPGLAAAEQFF. In DNA form, the CDR3 reads TGTGCCAGCAGTTACTTGCCGGGACTAGCGGCCGCGGAGCAGTTCTTC.